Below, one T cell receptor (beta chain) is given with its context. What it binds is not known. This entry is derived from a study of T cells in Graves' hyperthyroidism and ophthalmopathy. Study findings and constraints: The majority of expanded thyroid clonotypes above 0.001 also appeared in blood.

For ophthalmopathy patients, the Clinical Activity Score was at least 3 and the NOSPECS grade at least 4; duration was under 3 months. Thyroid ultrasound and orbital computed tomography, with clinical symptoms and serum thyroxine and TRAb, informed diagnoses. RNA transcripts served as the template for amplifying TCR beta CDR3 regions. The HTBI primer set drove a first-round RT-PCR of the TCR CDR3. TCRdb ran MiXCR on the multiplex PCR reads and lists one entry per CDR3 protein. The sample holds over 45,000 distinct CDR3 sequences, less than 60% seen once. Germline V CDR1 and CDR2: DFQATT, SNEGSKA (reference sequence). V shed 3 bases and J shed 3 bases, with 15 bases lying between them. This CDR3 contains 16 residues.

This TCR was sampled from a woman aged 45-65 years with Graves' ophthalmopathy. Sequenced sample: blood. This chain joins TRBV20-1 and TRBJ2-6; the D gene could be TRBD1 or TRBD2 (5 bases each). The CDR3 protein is CSASNPGASGANVLTF. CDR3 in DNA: TGCAGTGCTAGTAATCCCGGGGCCAGTGGGGCCAACGTCCTGACTTTC.